This TCR beta chain was retrieved from a study of neurological immune-mediated disorders. Study-wide results and caveats: It was the repertoires of 18 of 34 multiple sclerosis patients that phylogenetic grouping placed in one related-CDR3 cluster, which is a possible signature.

TCRdb analysed the 5' RACE reads with MiXCR anew, one entry per CDR3 protein. The repertoire holds tens of thousands of distinct CDR3 sequences, with approximately 3.8% as singletons. There are many counts of this clonotype. The antigen remains undetermined. The specimen sequenced was PBMCs. The clonotype was recovered from a man in his thirties or forties with multiple sclerosis.

CDR3 sequence reads: CSVDLYTTGETQYF. CDR3 DNA: TGCAGCGTCGACTTATACACAACCGGGGAGACCCAGTACTTC. The chain employs TRBV29-1 and TRBJ2-5; D ambiguous. V dropped 6 bases and J dropped 5 bases, with 19 bases sitting between them. Germline CDR1 is SQVTM and CDR2 is ANQGSEA. The CDR3 is 14 residues long. Variable domain in full (rest from reference TRBV29-1 and TRBJ2-5): SAVISQKPSRDICQRGTSLTIQCQVDSQVTMMFWYRQQPGQSLTLIATANQGSEATYESGFVIDKFPISRPNLTFSTLTVSNMSPEDSSIYLCSVDLYTTGETQYFGPGTRLLVL.